This is a list of T cell receptor beta chains from one sample in a study of CD8 T cells in ankylosing spondylitis. TCRdb reprocessed the 5' RACE reads with MiXCR, giving one entry per CDR3 protein. The repertoire holds under 550,000 distinct CDR3 sequences, with about 25% as singletons. Sample: blood, either unsorted or a sorted T cell fraction (not recorded which). The receptors stem from a male donor with ankylosing spondylitis. CDR3s include the opening cysteine and the closing phenylalanine or tryptophan. Fields, in order: J gene, D gene, V gene, clone size, CDR3 DNA, CDR3 protein. The D gene is left open where the match is weak. Some rows have no size entry. The others give once, few or many, or a class for an expanded clone.

j_gene: TRBJ1-2; d_gene: -; v_gene: TRBV12-3/TRBV12-4; abundance: few; CDR3nt: TGTGCCAGCAGTTTAGGAGAATTAGCTAACTATGGCTACACCTTC; CDR3aa: CASSLGELANYGYTF
j_gene: TRBJ2-1; d_gene: -; v_gene: TRBV27; abundance: few; CDR3nt: TGTGCCAGCAGTCGGTCGGGACAATACAATGAGCAGTTCTTC; CDR3aa: CASSRSGQYNEQFF
j_gene: TRBJ2-3; d_gene: TRBD2; v_gene: TRBV4-2; abundance: -; CDR3nt: TGTGCCAGCAGCCCCGCCGCGGCGGGAGTCATCACAGATACGCAGTATTTT; CDR3aa: CASSPAAAGVITDTQYF
j_gene: TRBJ2-2; d_gene: -; v_gene: TRBV21-1; abundance: -; CDR3nt: TGTGCCAGCAGCAAAGTCGGCAGGCCCCCGAACACCGGGGAGCTGTTTTTT; CDR3aa: CASSKVGRPPNTGELFF
j_gene: TRBJ1-1; d_gene: -; v_gene: TRBV20-1; abundance: -; CDR3nt: TGCAGTGCCCAAGCCTTAAACACTGAAGCTTTCTTT; CDR3aa: CSAQALNTEAFF
j_gene: TRBJ2-1; d_gene: -; v_gene: TRBV6-6; abundance: -; CDR3nt: TGTGCAAGTGTTTCACCTGGGTACAATGAGCAGTTCTTC; CDR3aa: CASVSPGYNEQFF
j_gene: TRBJ1-6; d_gene: -; v_gene: TRBV20-1; abundance: few; CDR3nt: TGCAGTGCTAGAGGGCCAGGGCTTGGTTCACCCCTCCACTTT; CDR3aa: CSARGPGLGSPLHF
j_gene: TRBJ2-6; d_gene: -; v_gene: TRBV12-3/TRBV12-4; abundance: few; CDR3nt: -; CDR3aa: CARSTSGQGPSGANVLTF
j_gene: TRBJ2-7; d_gene: TRBD1; v_gene: TRBV10-1; abundance: few; CDR3nt: TGCGCCAGCAGTGGGTTCAGGGGGCAAGAGCAGTACTTC; CDR3aa: CASSGFRGQEQYF
j_gene: TRBJ1-2; d_gene: -; v_gene: TRBV11-2; abundance: -; CDR3nt: TGTGCCAGCAGCAGAGGTTTCACAGCTTTATATGGCTACACCTTC; CDR3aa: CASSRGFTALYGYTF
j_gene: TRBJ2-5; d_gene: -; v_gene: TRBV7-9; abundance: few; CDR3nt: TGTGCCAGCAGCTTAGGACCCGGGGTTCACCAAGAGACCCAGTACTTC; CDR3aa: CASSLGPGVHQETQYF
j_gene: TRBJ2-1; d_gene: TRBD2; v_gene: TRBV3-1; abundance: few; CDR3nt: TGTGCCAGCAGCCAGGGGGGGGGTGATGAGCAGTTCTTC; CDR3aa: CASSQGGGDEQFF
j_gene: TRBJ2-5; d_gene: -; v_gene: TRBV5-1; abundance: few; CDR3nt: TGCGCCAGCAGCTTGGATAGATGGGAGACCCAGTACTTC; CDR3aa: CASSLDRWETQYF
j_gene: TRBJ1-1; d_gene: -; v_gene: TRBV12-3/TRBV12-4; abundance: few; CDR3nt: TGTGCCAGCTATTCAGACGCGAACTTAGCTTTCTTT; CDR3aa: CASYSDANLAFF
j_gene: TRBJ1-5; d_gene: TRBD1; v_gene: TRBV20-1; abundance: -; CDR3nt: TGCAGTGCTAGAGGGGACAGGAGTTATCAGCCCCAGCATTTT; CDR3aa: CSARGDRSYQPQHF
j_gene: TRBJ2-7; d_gene: -; v_gene: TRBV5-6; abundance: -; CDR3nt: TGTGCCAGCAGCTTGCCTGGGCTTGATATCCTCTCCTACGAGCAGTACTTC; CDR3aa: CASSLPGLDILSYEQYF
j_gene: TRBJ2-3; d_gene: -; v_gene: TRBV24-1; abundance: -; CDR3nt: TGTGCCACCAGTGATTCCAGTTCAGATACGCAGTATTTT; CDR3aa: CATSDSSSDTQYF
j_gene: TRBJ2-3; d_gene: -; v_gene: TRBV18; abundance: -; CDR3nt: TGTGCCAGCTCACCACCGCAAGGACCTAGCACAGATACGCAGTATTTT; CDR3aa: CASSPPQGPSTDTQYF
j_gene: TRBJ2-5; d_gene: TRBD2; v_gene: TRBV24-1; abundance: few; CDR3nt: TGTGCCACTGGACTAGCGGGAGAGGTGGAGACCCAGTACTTC; CDR3aa: CATGLAGEVETQYF
j_gene: TRBJ2-7; d_gene: -; v_gene: TRBV12-3/TRBV12-4; abundance: few; CDR3nt: TGTGCCAGCAGCCCCCGGACCGGGTTTAGAGAGCAGTACTTC; CDR3aa: CASSPRTGFREQYF
j_gene: TRBJ1-5; d_gene: -; v_gene: TRBV20-1; abundance: -; CDR3nt: TGCAGTGCTAGCCGGGCTCAAGGCGGGCCCCAGCATTTT; CDR3aa: CSASRAQGGPQHF
j_gene: TRBJ2-1; d_gene: TRBD2; v_gene: TRBV10-3; abundance: -; CDR3nt: TGTGCCATCACCATGGGACTAGCGGGAGGATACTACAATGAGCAGTTCTTC; CDR3aa: CAITMGLAGGYYNEQFF
j_gene: TRBJ2-1; d_gene: TRBD2; v_gene: TRBV7-8; abundance: -; CDR3nt: TGTGCCAGCAGCTCGACTAGCGCCAACTGGGGCAATGAGCAGTTCTTC; CDR3aa: CASSSTSANWGNEQFF
j_gene: TRBJ1-2; d_gene: -; v_gene: TRBV12-3/TRBV12-4; abundance: -; CDR3nt: TGTGCCAGCAGTTTAGGGTCCGGAGATAACTATGGCTACACCTTC; CDR3aa: CASSLGSGDNYGYTF
j_gene: TRBJ2-6; d_gene: -; v_gene: TRBV28; abundance: once; CDR3nt: TGTGCCAGCAGGACCGTCTCTGGGGCCAACGTCCTGACTTTC; CDR3aa: CASRTVSGANVLTF
j_gene: TRBJ2-4; d_gene: -; v_gene: TRBV12-3/TRBV12-4; abundance: few; CDR3nt: TGTGCCAGCAGTTTGGAAATGGAGATAGAAGCCAAAAACATTCAGTACTTC; CDR3aa: CASSLEMEIEAKNIQYF
j_gene: TRBJ2-3; d_gene: TRBD1; v_gene: TRBV5-1; abundance: few; CDR3nt: TGCGCCAGCAGCATACAGGGGGGCACAGATACGCAGTATTTT; CDR3aa: CASSIQGGTDTQYF
j_gene: TRBJ2-7; d_gene: -; v_gene: TRBV11-2; abundance: -; CDR3nt: TGTGCCAGCAGCTTATCCAGCACGAATCCTATCGGGCAGTACTTC; CDR3aa: CASSLSSTNPIGQYF
j_gene: TRBJ2-1; d_gene: -; v_gene: TRBV12-3/TRBV12-4; abundance: few; CDR3nt: TGTGCCAGCAGTTCCTTCGGAGAGGACAATGAGCAGTTCTTC; CDR3aa: CASSSFGEDNEQFF
j_gene: TRBJ2-5; d_gene: -; v_gene: TRBV20-1; abundance: once; CDR3nt: TGCAGTGCTAGCCGGAACCAAGAGACCCAGTACTTC; CDR3aa: CSASRNQETQYF
j_gene: TRBJ2-2; d_gene: TRBD1; v_gene: TRBV5-1; abundance: -; CDR3nt: TGCGCCAGCAGCCTGGACAGGAGGAACACCGGGGAGCTGTTTTTT; CDR3aa: CASSLDRRNTGELFF
j_gene: TRBJ2-3; d_gene: -; v_gene: TRBV9; abundance: -; CDR3nt: TGTGCCAGCAGCGTAGTCCCACTAGGAGATACGCAGTATTTT; CDR3aa: CASSVVPLGDTQYF
j_gene: TRBJ2-6; d_gene: TRBD1; v_gene: TRBV30; abundance: many; CDR3nt: TGTGCCTGGAAAGGGACAGCGCCGACCTCTGGGGCCAACGTCCTGACTTTC; CDR3aa: CAWKGTAPTSGANVLTF
j_gene: TRBJ2-3; d_gene: -; v_gene: TRBV29-1; abundance: -; CDR3nt: TGCAGCGTTGAACGGACAGGCACAGATACGCAGTATTTT; CDR3aa: CSVERTGTDTQYF
j_gene: TRBJ1-4; d_gene: -; v_gene: TRBV5-1; abundance: -; CDR3nt: TGCGCCAGCAGCTTGGAACAGGGTAAAAGTGAAAAACTGTTTTTT; CDR3aa: CASSLEQGKSEKLFF
j_gene: TRBJ2-1; d_gene: TRBD2; v_gene: TRBV15; abundance: -; CDR3nt: TGTGCCACTAGGCGGGAGGGCTCCTACAATGAGCAGTTCTTC; CDR3aa: CATRREGSYNEQFF
j_gene: TRBJ2-5; d_gene: -; v_gene: TRBV20-1; abundance: few; CDR3nt: TGCAGTGCTGTCGATTTCCAAGAGACCCAGTACTTC; CDR3aa: CSAVDFQETQYF
j_gene: TRBJ2-3; d_gene: -; v_gene: TRBV20-1; abundance: few; CDR3nt: TGCAGTGCTAAAGCAGCGGCAGGCACAGATACGCAGTATTTT; CDR3aa: CSAKAAAGTDTQYF
j_gene: TRBJ1-2; d_gene: -; v_gene: TRBV12-3/TRBV12-4; abundance: -; CDR3nt: TGTGCCAGCAGTTTCTCCCGGTCGGCCTATGGCTACACCTTC; CDR3aa: CASSFSRSAYGYTF
j_gene: TRBJ2-5; d_gene: TRBD2; v_gene: TRBV3-1; abundance: -; CDR3nt: TGTGCCAGCAGCCAAGGACTAGCGGGAGCGATAGAGACCCAGTACTTC; CDR3aa: CASSQGLAGAIETQYF
j_gene: TRBJ1-4; d_gene: TRBD1; v_gene: TRBV4-1; abundance: -; CDR3nt: TGCGCCAGCAGCGAAATAGAAACAGGGGGCGGAAATGAAAAACTGTTTTTT; CDR3aa: CASSEIETGGGNEKLFF
j_gene: TRBJ2-7; d_gene: -; v_gene: TRBV20-1; abundance: -; CDR3nt: TGCAGTGCTATCCAGACAGCAGTAGCCTACGAGCAGTACTTC; CDR3aa: CSAIQTAVAYEQYF
j_gene: TRBJ2-3; d_gene: TRBD2; v_gene: TRBV5-6; abundance: -; CDR3nt: TGTGCCAGCAGCTTGGCCAACCAGCGGGGGACAGATACGCAGTATTTT; CDR3aa: CASSLANQRGTDTQYF
j_gene: TRBJ2-7; d_gene: TRBD1; v_gene: TRBV20-1; abundance: once; CDR3nt: TGCAGTGCTTCTGGGAGACAGGGATTCTCCTACGAGCAGTACTTC; CDR3aa: CSASGRQGFSYEQYF
j_gene: TRBJ2-3; d_gene: TRBD2; v_gene: TRBV24-1; abundance: few; CDR3nt: TGTGCCACTTCATTTCTAGCGGGAGGGGCAGATACGCAGTATTTT; CDR3aa: CATSFLAGGADTQYF
j_gene: TRBJ1-1; d_gene: -; v_gene: TRBV20-1; abundance: few; CDR3nt: TGCAGTGCTAGACCCCCGGGACGTTGGAACACTGAAGCTTTCTTT; CDR3aa: CSARPPGRWNTEAFF
j_gene: TRBJ1-1; d_gene: -; v_gene: TRBV20-1; abundance: -; CDR3nt: TGCAGTGCTAGCAACGCAGGGGCGGACGACACTGAAGCTTTCTTT; CDR3aa: CSASNAGADDTEAFF
j_gene: TRBJ2-1; d_gene: -; v_gene: TRBV20-1; abundance: -; CDR3nt: TGCAGTGCTAGCCTTACTGGGTTTCCCTCCTACAATGAGCAGTTCTTC; CDR3aa: CSASLTGFPSYNEQFF
j_gene: TRBJ2-6; d_gene: -; v_gene: TRBV9; abundance: -; CDR3nt: TGTGCCAGCAGCGTCAGGGGCCTGGGGGCCAACGTCCTGACTTTC; CDR3aa: CASSVRGLGANVLTF
j_gene: TRBJ2-1; d_gene: TRBD2; v_gene: TRBV12-3/TRBV12-4; abundance: few; CDR3nt: TGTGCCAGCAGTTTTAGCGGGAGGATATACAATGAGCAGTTCTTC; CDR3aa: CASSFSGRIYNEQFF
j_gene: TRBJ2-1; d_gene: -; v_gene: TRBV4-1; abundance: -; CDR3nt: TGCGCCAGCAGCCAAGGATTGGATATAAGTGAGCAGTTCTTC; CDR3aa: CASSQGLDISEQFF
j_gene: TRBJ1-4; d_gene: -; v_gene: TRBV3-1; abundance: few; CDR3nt: TGTGCCAGCGGTAGGGGAAAATCGTATGAAAAACTGTTTTTT; CDR3aa: CASGRGKSYEKLFF
j_gene: TRBJ1-1; d_gene: -; v_gene: TRBV29-1; abundance: few; CDR3nt: TGCAGCGTTGCAGAGACTTGGGGAGCTTTCTTT; CDR3aa: CSVAETWGAFF